The present T cell receptor (beta chain) was sequenced within a study of T cell responses to AZD1222 COVID-19 vaccine. Findings of the study overall: Repertoire sampling happened only post peak T cell response.

The protocol was immunoSEQ multiplex PCR, while the TCRdb copy is restricted to in-frame clones and leaves out a portion. Of about 130,000 clones listed, 70% to 90% are singletons. The CDR3 is made up of 15 amino acids. The germline CDR1 and CDR2 sequences are SGHRS and YFSETQ. Trimming removed 0 bases at V and 8 bases at J, with 17 bases between. Points on this clone: Its antigen is not identified.

The chain couples TRBV5-1 to TRBJ1-1; D perhaps matches TRBD1 (5 bases). The sequences come from peripheral blood, collected on day 0 of AZD1222 vaccination. The receptor's source is an adult in good health. This chain's CDR3 is CASSLATGKRQEAFF. DNA for the CDR3: TGCGCCAGCAGCTTGGCCACAGGTAAAAGGCAGGAAGCTTTCTTT.